One sample yielded the 27 T cell receptor beta chains listed below, sequenced in a study of blood T cell repertoires in COVID-19. TCRdb's copy holds only in-frame clones and misses some; the assay was immunoSEQ multiplex PCR. Counted here are 85,000 to 130,000 clones, 80% to 90% occurring once; the ten biggest clones make up less than 3.5%. The specimen was PBMCs or T cells enriched from blood (not recorded which). The receptors originated from a woman aged 45 to 65 who had recovered from COVID-19.

Here the CDR3 reads CATSQEIAGQRETQYF. The CDR3 bases are TGTGCCACCAGCCAGGAAATCGCGGGGCAGAGAGAGACCCAGTACTTC. The chain carries TRBV15 and TRBJ2-5, with a weak D call TRBD2 (6 bases). The V end was cut by 5 bases, the J end by 4 bases, with 20 bases between. Germline CDR1 and CDR2: LNHNV and YYDKDF (reference sequence). This CDR3 is built from 16 residues.

In this sample, this clone turned up once. This chain uses TRBV27 with TRBJ1-2; TRBD1 matches at 8 bases. Unmatched junction bases numbered 12, after V lost 8 bases and J lost 4 bases. The CDR3 consists of 15 residues. The germline gives CDR1 MNHEY, CDR2 SMNVEV (reference sequence). In DNA, the CDR3 is TGTGCCAGCTCACCCCGGGACAGGTTCTTCTATGGCTACACCTTC. Its translation: CASSPRDRFFYGYTF.

This chain joins TRBV24-1 and TRBJ2-3; 10 nucleotides line up with TRBD1. The trim removed 3 bases at V and 6 bases at J, leaving 8 bases unmatched. Germline assignment: CDR1 KGHDR and CDR2 SFDVKD. The CDR3 loop spans 16 amino acids. CDR3 residues: CATSDTDRGLTDTQYF. The CDR3 DNA reads TGTGCCACCAGTGATACTGACAGGGGGCTAACGGATACGCAGTATTTT.

The gene calls are TRBV7-2 and TRBJ2-5; TRBD1 is a possible D gene (5 bases). With 0 bases removed from V and 3 bases from J, the gap between germline ends came to 5 bases. The CDR3 sequence is 13 residues long. Germline values: CDR1 SGHTA, CDR2 FQGNSA. The CDR3 DNA reads as TGTGCCAGCAGCTTAGCCAGGGAAGAGACCCAGTACTTC. It specifies CASSLAREETQYF.

The gene calls are TRBV7-3 and TRBJ2-3; D is perhaps TRBD1 (6 bases). V lost 0 bases to trimming and J lost 6 bases, with 13 bases between them. CDR1 and CDR2 (germline): SGHTA, FQGTGA. The CDR3 is made up of 15 amino acids. CDR3 loop: CASSLTGAGSDTQYF. CDR3 DNA sequence: TGTGCCAGCAGCTTAACGGGGGCAGGATCCGATACGCAGTATTTT. Looking up the rest from reference TRBV7-3 and TRBJ2-3 gives the full variable domain: GAGVSQTPSNKVTEKGKYVELRCDPISGHTALYWYRQSLGQGPEFLIYFQGTGAADDSGLPNDRFFAVRPEGSVSTLKIQRTERGDSAVYLCASSLTGAGSDTQYFGPGTRLTVL.

This clone was seen once. The chain combines TRBV18 with TRBJ1-1; D is unresolved. Between the trimmed V and J ends, which lost 3 bases and 8 bases, there was a span of 10 bases. CDR1 and CDR2 from the germline V gene are KGHSH and LQKENI. The CDR3 consists of 12 residues. The CDR3 loop is CASSPNDGEAFF. The CDR3 bases are TGTGCCAGCTCACCTAACGACGGGGAAGCTTTCTTT.

This clone was counted between two and nine times. The chain employs TRBV6-1 and TRBJ1-1, with D unclear. Trimming stripped 1 base from V and 1 base from J, with 10 bases between. Germline values: CDR1 MNHNS, CDR2 SASEGT. The CDR3 is 15 residues long. CDR3 residues: CASSEVEGANTEAFF. CDR3 DNA sequence: TGTGCCAGCAGTGAAGTCGAAGGAGCGAACACTGAAGCTTTCTTT.

The chain employs TRBV24-1 and TRBJ2-1, with D perhaps TRBD2 (5 bases). CDR3 length: 15 residues. Germline V gives CDR1 KGHDR, CDR2 SFDVKD. The germline V and J ends were trimmed by 9 bases and 3 bases, with 17 bases remaining between them. The chain's CDR3 is CATGGRLQNYNEQFF. DNA of the CDR3: TGTGCCACCGGAGGCCGTTTACAGAACTACAATGAGCAGTTCTTC.

Only one count was recorded for this clone. This chain links TRBV5-1 with TRBJ2-3; the D is unclear. The CDR3 covers 12 residues. The germline CDR1 and CDR2 sequences are SGHRS and YFSETQ. V was cut by 4 bases and J by 2 bases, with 5 bases left in between. CDR3 coding DNA: TGCGCCAGCAGCCTTAACACAGATACGCAGTATTTT. This translates into CASSLNTDTQYF.

The V and J genes are TRBV4-1 and TRBJ1-5, with D perhaps matching TRBD1 (6 bases). The CDR3 spans 15 residues. The V end was cut by 2 bases, the J end by 7 bases, with 15 bases between. Germline CDR1 reads MGHRA; CDR2 reads YSYEKL. The CDR3 DNA follows: TGCGCCAGCAGCCAACAACCAGGGGTGGGCCAGCCCCAGCATTTT. This sequence encodes CASSQQPGVGQPQHF.

The chain uses TRBV15 and TRBJ1-5; tentatively, D is TRBD1 (6 bases). CDR3 size: 17 residues. Trimming took off 0 bases at V and 8 bases at J, with 20 bases between the two ends. Germline values: CDR1 LNHNV, CDR2 YYDKDF (reference sequence). The CDR3 sequence: CATSRDRTEVSRKPQHF. Written as DNA, the CDR3 is TGTGCCACCAGCAGAGATAGGACAGAAGTATCAAGGAAGCCCCAGCATTTT.

The gene calls are TRBV19 and TRBJ2-4; TRBD2 matches 12 bases. V shed 4 bases and J 2 bases; nucleotides not matched to a gene: 24. The CDR3 consists of 23 residues. Germline CDR1 is LNHDA and CDR2 is SQIVND (reference sequence). The CDR3 here is CASSTTLTPGLAGLAGPKNIQYF. DNA of the CDR3: TGTGCCAGTAGTACCACCCTCACCCCGGGACTAGCGGGCTTGGCGGGACCCAAAAACATTCAGTACTTC.

The chain combines TRBV28 with TRBJ1-2; TRBD1 agrees at 9 bases. Germline values: CDR1 MDHEN, CDR2 SYDVKM. The CDR3 runs 14 residues. V shed 5 bases and J 8 bases; nucleotides not matched to a gene: 9. The CDR3 protein is CASSNLQGAGGYTF. As DNA, the CDR3 is TGTGCCAGCAGTAACCTACAGGGGGCGGGAGGCTACACCTTC.

The rearrangement uses TRBV6-5 and TRBJ2-1; TRBD1 agrees at 9 bases. Germline V gene data show CDR1 as MNHEY and CDR2 as SVGAGI. The CDR3 has 15 residues. V lost 6 bases to trimming and J lost 0 bases; unmatched junction nucleotides: 3. The CDR3 DNA reads as TGTGCCAGCAGGGTGACAGGGGGCTCCTACAATGAGCAGTTCTTC. It translates to CASRVTGGSYNEQFF.

Turning to this clone: Other DNA sequences from this sample encode an identical CDR3 as well. This chain joins TRBV6-5 and TRBJ1-6, with TRBD1 identical over 9 bases. The V gene end was trimmed by 0 bases and the J gene end by 7 bases; junction bases not matched to a gene: 1. CDR3 size: 15 residues. Germline V lookup: CDR1 MNHEY, CDR2 SVGAGI. CDR3 loop: CASSYSGQGNSPLHF. CDR3 sequence (DNA): TGTGCCAGCAGTTACTCTGGACAGGGGAATTCACCCCTCCACTTT.

The CDR3: CASSQQGARTEAFF. CDR3 in DNA: TGTGCCAGCAGCCAACAGGGGGCGCGCACTGAAGCTTTCTTT. The J gene is TRBJ1-1, the V gene TRBV3-1 (or the pseudogene TRBV3-2); 8 bases match TRBD1. V trimming: 2 bases; J trimming: 4 bases; junction bases outside the gene matches: 3. CDR3 length: 14 residues. The germline gives CDR1 LGHDT, CDR2 YNNKEL (reference sequence).

This clone was seen a few times. The rearrangement uses TRBV28 and TRBJ2-7, with 10 bases matching TRBD1. With V trimmed by 4 bases and J by 4 bases, 7 bases remained unmatched. The germline V gene has CDR1 MDHEN and CDR2 SYDVKM. CDR3 size: 15 residues. The CDR3 sequence: CASSSRQGALYEQYF. The CDR3 region has the DNA TGTGCCAGCAGTTCTCGACAGGGGGCATTATACGAGCAGTACTTC.

This sequence joins TRBV28 and TRBJ1-6, with 9 bases that match TRBD1. Germline V gives CDR1 MDHEN, CDR2 SYDVKM. This CDR3 has 14 amino acids. V shed 5 bases and J 10 bases; nucleotides not matched to a gene: 6. In DNA, the CDR3 is TGTGCCAGCAGTGCGGACAGGGGTTGGTCACCCCTCCACTTT. As protein: CASSADRGWSPLHF.

The chain uses TRBV6-2 or TRBV6-3 and TRBJ1-3, with 7 bases matching TRBD1. After removal of 2 bases from V and 8 bases from J, the junction contained 15 bases not matched to a gene. This CDR3 has 17 residues. Germline CDR1 and CDR2: MNHEY and SVGEGT. The CDR3 loop is CASSYPSLGDREDTIYF. Written as DNA, the CDR3 is TGTGCCAGCAGTTACCCAAGCCTCGGGGACAGAGAAGACACCATATATTTT.

This chain links TRBV19 with TRBJ2-3, with TRBD2 matching over 8 bases. Germline CDR1 and CDR2: LNHDA and SQIVND (reference sequence). This CDR3 region has 14 residues. Losses at the gene ends were 3 bases for V and 4 bases for J; bases not matched to a gene: 3. The CDR3 region is CASSMNGGADTQYF. The CDR3 bases are TGTGCCAGTAGTATGAACGGGGGGGCAGATACGCAGTATTTT.

The V gene is TRBV5-1, the J gene TRBJ2-7; 10 bases fit TRBD1. V trimming: 4 bases; J trimming: 5 bases; junction bases outside the gene matches: 6. CDR3 length: 14 amino acids. Germline assignment: CDR1 SGHRS and CDR2 YFSETQ. The CDR3 DNA reads as TGCGCCAGCAGCCCCGGGACAGGGGTCCACGAGCAGTACTTC. Protein: CASSPGTGVHEQYF.

This chain joins TRBV28 and TRBJ2-1; 7 bases are shared with TRBD1. This CDR3 is built from 15 residues. Germline CDR1 and CDR2: MDHEN and SYDVKM. V lost 5 bases and J lost 8; bases outside the gene matches: 12. For the CDR3, the DNA is TGTGCCAGCAGTCCAGGACAGGTCAGTTTGGATGAGCAGTTCTTC. It specifies CASSPGQVSLDEQFF.

This clone has a handful of counts. This chain connects TRBV4-2 to TRBJ1-2; 7 positions match TRBD1. In germline, CDR1 is LGHNA, CDR2 YNFKEQ. The CDR3 totals 14 residues. V shed 0 bases and J 3 bases; nucleotides not matched to a gene: 1. The CDR3 spells CASSQDTGDYGYTF. CDR3 bases: TGTGCCAGCAGCCAAGATACAGGGGACTATGGCTACACCTTC.

This chain connects TRBV6-5 to TRBJ1-1, with TRBD1 matching 9 bases. V dropped 8 bases and J dropped 3; count of bases not matched to a gene: 7. The CDR3 contains 14 residues. Germline assignment: CDR1 MNHEY and CDR2 SVGAGI. CDR3: CASRGTGWDTEAFF. The CDR3 coding sequence is TGTGCCAGCCGAGGGACAGGGTGGGACACTGAAGCTTTCTTT.

The chain links TRBV5-1 to TRBJ1-2; 7 bases are a match to TRBD1. Germline trimming cut 2 bases from V and 6 bases from J; bases unmatched to any gene: 7. This CDR3 has 14 amino acids. Germline CDR1 reads SGHRS; CDR2 reads YFSETQ. The CDR3 protein is CASSLLAGTDGYTF. As DNA, the CDR3 is TGCGCCAGCAGCTTATTAGCCGGGACAGATGGCTACACCTTC.

The chain recombines TRBV28 with TRBJ1-4; possible D gene TRBD1, 6 bases. V shed 2 bases and J shed 8 bases, with 15 bases lying between them. In germline, CDR1 is MDHEN, CDR2 SYDVKM. The CDR3 runs 15 residues. This chain's CDR3 is CASSLGDRKREKLFF. The CDR3 nucleotides read TGTGCCAGCAGTTTAGGTGACAGGAAACGGGAAAAACTGTTTTTT.

This clone was detected only a few times. The CDR3 loop reads CASSLSGQGNTEAFF. The CDR3 nucleotides read TGCGCCAGCAGCTTGAGCGGACAGGGGAACACTGAAGCTTTCTTT. The V and J genes are TRBV5-1 and TRBJ1-1; 8 bases are shared with TRBD1. Germline V gene lookup returns CDR1 SGHRS and CDR2 YFSETQ. V lost 1 base to trimming and J lost 1 base; unmatched junction nucleotides: 3. The CDR3 is 15 residues long. Full variable domain (outside the CDR3, taken from reference TRBV5-1 and TRBJ1-1): KAGVTQTPRYLIKTRGQQVTLSCSPISGHRSVSWYQQTPGQGLQFLFEYFSETQRNKGNFPGRFSGRQFSNSRSEMNVSTLELGDSALYLCASSLSGQGNTEAFFGQGTRLTVV.